The 21 T cell receptor beta chains below come from one sample, sequenced in a study of blood T cell repertoires in COVID-19. Profiled with immunoSEQ multiplex PCR; TCRdb holds only in-frame clones, not every one. The data contain roughly 95,000 clones, approximately 82% of them singletons. The specimen sequenced was peripheral blood. Source of these receptors: a man aged 55 to 70 with acute or convalescent COVID-19.

V gene TRBV5-1 combines with J gene TRBJ2-1; D gene ambiguous. Germline V gene sequence: CDR1 SGHRS, CDR2 YFSETQ. The CDR3 extends over 12 amino acids. Trimming removed 5 bases at V and 7 bases at J, with 10 bases between. The CDR3 spells CASRTGANEQFF. CDR3 nucleotide sequence: TGCGCCAGCAGGACGGGTGCAAATGAGCAGTTCTTC.

V usage is TRBV3-1 (or the pseudogene TRBV3-2) and J usage is TRBJ2-4, with D maybe TRBD1 (6 bases). This CDR3 spans 17 amino acids. Germline V gene lookup returns CDR1 LGHDT and CDR2 YNNKEL (reference sequence). Deletions cut 1 base from V and 8 bases from J, with 21 bases between. The CDR3 DNA reads TGTGCCAGCAGCCAAGTGGCCAGGGGTGGGGGACGGGACATTCAGTACTTC. This codes for CASSQVARGGGRDIQYF.

The chain joins TRBV12-3 or TRBV12-4 to TRBJ1-3; perhaps TRBD1 as D (6 bases). The CDR3 runs to 13 residues. V was trimmed by 5 bases and J by 9 bases, leaving 14 bases between them. The DNA of the CDR3 is TGTGCCAGCAGTCGGGATACAGGGCCCACCATATATTTT. Translation: CASSRDTGPTIYF.

The chain links TRBV18 to TRBJ1-1; D remains ambiguous. There are 14 residues in the CDR3. V was trimmed by 3 bases and J by 2 bases, leaving 10 bases between them. Germline V gene sequence: CDR1 KGHSH, CDR2 LQKENI. CDR3 nucleotides: TGTGCCAGCTCACCCACCCGGGTTAACACTGAAGCTTTCTTT. This sequence encodes CASSPTRVNTEAFF.

The rearrangement links TRBV5-1 to TRBJ1-1, with unresolved D. The germline V and J ends were trimmed by 0 bases and 3 bases, with 6 bases remaining between them. The CDR3 is 13 residues long. CDR1 and CDR2 from the germline V gene are SGHRS and YFSETQ. The CDR3 region is CASSLATDTEAFF. The CDR3 coding sequence is TGCGCCAGCAGCTTGGCTACAGACACTGAAGCTTTCTTT. The variable domain in full, completed from reference TRBV5-1 and TRBJ1-1, reads KAGVTQTPRYLIKTRGQQVTLSCSPISGHRSVSWYQQTPGQGLQFLFEYFSETQRNKGNFPGRFSGRQFSNSRSEMNVSTLELGDSALYLCASSLATDTEAFFGQGTRLTVV.

The chain employs TRBV11-2 and TRBJ1-4; 7 positions agree with TRBD1. The germline V gene encodes CDR1 SGHAT and CDR2 FQNNGV. The CDR3 sequence is 14 residues long. V dropped 1 base and J dropped 8; count of bases not matched to a gene: 4. DNA of the CDR3: TGTGCCAGCAGCTTAGCGGGACAGAACGAAAAACTGTTTTTT. It codes for CASSLAGQNEKLFF.

CDR3 in amino acids: CASSLAPGRGSNTGELFF. As DNA, the CDR3 is TGTGCCAGCAGCTTAGCGCCGGGCAGGGGATCGAACACCGGGGAGCTGTTTTTT. J is TRBJ2-2 and V is TRBV7-6; tentative D call: TRBD1 (6 bases). CDR1 is SGHVS, CDR2 FNYEAQ, per germline. The length of the CDR3 is 18 residues. The V and J ends lost 0 bases and 0 bases respectively, with 14 bases between them.

The CDR3: CASSYPRGGPSREQFF. The DNA of the CDR3 is TGTGCCAGCAGTTACCCTCGGGGAGGCCCGTCCCGGGAGCAGTTCTTC. V usage is TRBV6-2 or TRBV6-3 and J usage is TRBJ2-1, with TRBD2 as a possible D gene (6 bases). The germline V gene has CDR1 MNHEY and CDR2 SVGEGT. The V end was cut by 2 bases, the J end by 10 bases, with 21 bases between. The CDR3 has 16 amino acids.

This clone has only one observation. V and J are TRBV18 and TRBJ2-5; the match to TRBD2 covers 12 bases. V shed 3 bases and J 1 base; nucleotides not matched to a gene: 0. The CDR3 covers 15 residues. Germline assignment: CDR1 KGHSH and CDR2 LQKENI. Here the CDR3 DNA reads TGTGCCAGCTCACCGGGACTAGCGGGCCAAGAGACCCAGTACTTC. Translated: CASSPGLAGQETQYF.

The chain employs TRBV18 and TRBJ1-2; 10 positions match TRBD1. Looked up from germline, CDR1 is KGHSH and CDR2 is LQKENI. The V and J ends lost 5 bases and 6 bases, in that order; junction bases with no gene match: 3. CDR3 length: 13 residues. The DNA for the CDR3 is TGTGCCAGCTCAAAGACAGGGGGCGATGGCTACACCTTC. Amino acids: CASSKTGGDGYTF.

This clone was counted many times. In DNA form, the CDR3 reads TGTGCCACCAGTGGAGGGACAGGGGGCCCTTCTAACTATGGCTACACCTTC. The encoded protein is CATSGGTGGPSNYGYTF. The chain joins TRBV24-1 to TRBJ1-2, with 12 nucleotides matching TRBD1. This CDR3 is built from 17 residues. Trimming cost V 5 bases and J 0 bases; bases outside gene matches: 6. The germline V gene has CDR1 KGHDR and CDR2 SFDVKD.

This chain uses TRBV3-1 (or the pseudogene TRBV3-2) with TRBJ1-2; D might be TRBD1 (6 bases). Germline values: CDR1 LGHDT, CDR2 YNNKEL (reference sequence). V was clipped by 0 bases and J by 4 bases, with 12 bases between them. CDR3 length equals 15 residues. CDR3 amino acids: CASSQDGSRGYGYTF. DNA of the CDR3: TGTGCCAGCAGCCAAGATGGGAGCAGGGGCTATGGCTACACCTTC.

Here the CDR3 reads CAWSSNEKLFF. The CDR3 coding sequence is TGTGCCTGGAGTTCAAATGAAAAACTGTTTTTT. This rearrangement joins TRBV30 to TRBJ1-4; D is uncertain. This CDR3 region has 11 residues. The ends were cut back, 2 bases at V and 5 bases at J, with 3 bases in the middle. CDR1 and CDR2 (germline): GTSNPN, SVGIG (reference sequence).

By frequency in the sample, this clone is medium-sized. V and J are TRBV30 and TRBJ2-1; D call uncertain. Germline V gene data show CDR1 as GTSNPN and CDR2 as SVGIG (reference sequence). The CDR3 consists of 14 residues. V gave up 2 bases and J gave up 5 bases, with 13 bases separating them. The CDR3 here is CAWSHVSRDNEQFF. In DNA, the CDR3 is TGTGCCTGGAGTCATGTCAGCCGGGACAATGAGCAGTTCTTC.

This chain links TRBV6-5 with TRBJ1-5; no clear D gene. CDR3 length equals 15 residues. Germline V gene lookup returns CDR1 MNHEY and CDR2 SVGAGI. The V gene lost 4 bases and the J gene lost 7 bases, with 17 bases spanning the gap. This CDR3 reads CASSSTDNARQPQHF. The CDR3 DNA follows: TGTGCCAGCAGTTCAACAGACAATGCCAGGCAGCCCCAGCATTTT.

The V call is TRBV15, the J call TRBJ1-1; the D gene is possibly TRBD1 (5 bases). Trimming pared 0 bases from V and 0 bases from J, leaving 17 bases between. The CDR3 is 18 amino acids. Germline V CDR1 and CDR2: LNHNV, YYDKDF (reference sequence). DNA for the CDR3: TGTGCCACCAGCAGAGATACGGTGAACAGGAGCTTGAACACTGAAGCTTTCTTT. Its translation is CATSRDTVNRSLNTEAFF.

V gene TRBV18 combines with J gene TRBJ1-5, with D perhaps TRBD1 (5 bases). The CDR3 is 14 residues long. Germline V gene sequence: CDR1 KGHSH, CDR2 LQKENI. V was trimmed by 5 bases and J by 0 bases, leaving 8 bases between them. The CDR3 reads CASSARDSNQPQHF. In DNA, the CDR3 is TGTGCCAGCTCAGCCAGGGATAGCAATCAGCCCCAGCATTTT.

V and J are TRBV19 and TRBJ1-5, with 7 bases lining up with TRBD1. V gave up 5 bases and J gave up 1 base; unmatched junction bases: 8. The CDR3 loop spans 16 amino acids. Germline loops: CDR1 LNHDA, CDR2 SQIVND (reference sequence). The CDR3 sequence is CASSAHRQGSNQPQHF. The CDR3 DNA reads TGTGCCAGTAGTGCCCATCGACAGGGAAGCAATCAGCCCCAGCATTTT.

The V gene is TRBV3-1 (or the pseudogene TRBV3-2), the J gene TRBJ2-1, with D perhaps matching TRBD2 (6 bases). Germline V gene data show CDR1 as LGHDT and CDR2 as YNNKEL (reference sequence). The CDR3 runs to 13 residues. Trimming pared 8 bases from V and 5 bases from J, leaving 13 bases between. The CDR3, as DNA: TGTGCCAGCCGCGGGGACCAAAACAATGAGCAGTTCTTC. Translation: CASRGDQNNEQFF.

Notes on this clone: Distinct nucleotide sequences in the sample also encode this CDR3. The CDR3: CASSLERFYEQYV. DNA for the CDR3: TGTGCCAGCAGCTTAGAACGGTTCTACGAGCAGTACGTC. The chain carries TRBV7-2 and TRBJ2-7; D is ambiguous. This CDR3 comprises 13 residues. Trimming pared 1 base from V and 3 bases from J, leaving 7 bases between. Germline assignment: CDR1 SGHTA and CDR2 FQGNSA.

The chain combines TRBV27 with TRBJ1-1; TRBD1 is a possible D gene (5 bases). The CDR3 has 14 residues. The germline V gene encodes CDR1 MNHEY and CDR2 SMNVEV (reference sequence). Trimming stripped 6 bases from V and 0 bases from J, with 11 bases between. The CDR3 coding sequence is TGTGCCAGCAGCAAACAGGTCATGAACACTGAAGCTTTCTTT. As protein: CASSKQVMNTEAFF.